This TCR beta chain comes out of a study of blood T cells in healthy people across ages. Primers used in a second PCR of about 6 to 11 cycles were a sample-barcoded 5' primer and a J-beta primer mix. Sequencing recovered at least 2.5 million CDR3-containing paired-end reads from each sample. TCRdb re-derived calls from the 5' RACE reads in MiXCR, one entry per CDR3 protein. This sample has about 640,000 distinct CDR3 sequences, with approximately 59% found just once. This clonotype appeared a few times. Russia was home to the donors, healthy Caucasian individuals aged about 6 to 90. Every donor gave 8.5 to 10 milliliters of peripheral blood. No fewer than 7 million PBMCs went into each sample. CDR3 size: 15 residues. The ends lost 7 bases at V and 1 base at J; junction bases unmatched: 9. CDR1 is SNHLY and CDR2 is FYNNEI in the germline V gene.

Source material: blood. The V gene is TRBV2, the J gene TRBJ2-5; TRBD1 matches at 7 bases. This sequence originates from a man aged 60 to 69 in good health. The CDR3 loop reads CASTRRQGSQETQYF. In nucleotides, the CDR3 is TGTGCCAGCACCAGACGACAGGGCTCCCAAGAGACCCAGTACTTC.